This TCR beta chain was profiled in a study of patients and donors after allogeneic stem cell transplantation. Germline CDR1 is LGHNA and CDR2 is YSLEER. The V segment lost 0 bases and the J segment 0 bases; nucleotides outside the gene matches: 9. The CDR3 is made up of 18 amino acids. TCRdb itself ran the RT-PCR reads through MiXCR, one entry per CDR3 protein. Among about 960,000 distinct CDR3 sequences, 15% to 20% were seen once, and the ten largest hold approximately 5.9%. The genes are TRBV4-3 and TRBJ2-3; 7 bases line up with TRBD1. This clonotype was obtained from a human donor who was either an allogeneic HSCT recipient or a stem cell or donor lymphocyte infusion donor (not recorded which). It is not recorded whose cells these are; they may come from a transplant donor. The sequencing sample was made of blood, either unsorted or a sorted T cell fraction (not recorded which). The CDR3 region is CASSQDSGGQYSTDTQYF. In nucleotides, the CDR3 is TGCGCCAGCAGCCAAGATTCAGGGGGACAGTATAGCACAGATACGCAGTATTTT.